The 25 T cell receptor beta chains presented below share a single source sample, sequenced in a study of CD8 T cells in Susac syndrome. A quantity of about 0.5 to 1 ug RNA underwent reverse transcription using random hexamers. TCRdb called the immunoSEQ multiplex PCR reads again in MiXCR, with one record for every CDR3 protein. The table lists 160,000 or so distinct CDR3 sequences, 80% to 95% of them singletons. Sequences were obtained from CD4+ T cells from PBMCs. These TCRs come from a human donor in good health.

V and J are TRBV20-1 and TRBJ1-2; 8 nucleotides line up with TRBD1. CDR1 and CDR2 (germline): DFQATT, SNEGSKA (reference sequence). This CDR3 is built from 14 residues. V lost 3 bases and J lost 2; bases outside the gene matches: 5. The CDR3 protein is CSASVQGANYGYTF. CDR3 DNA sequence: TGCAGTGCTAGTGTCCAGGGGGCGAACTATGGCTACACCTTC.

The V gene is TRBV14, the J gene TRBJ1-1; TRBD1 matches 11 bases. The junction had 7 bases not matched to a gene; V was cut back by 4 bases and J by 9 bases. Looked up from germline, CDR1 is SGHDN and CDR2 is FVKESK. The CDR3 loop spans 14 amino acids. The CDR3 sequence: CASSLPGTGGKAFF. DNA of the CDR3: TGTGCCAGCAGCCTTCCCGGGACAGGGGGGAAAGCTTTCTTT.

Written as DNA, the CDR3 is TGTGCCAGCAGTTTTCACTCTGGGGCCAACGTCCTGACTTTC. Its translation: CASSFHSGANVLTF. The gene calls are TRBV28 and TRBJ2-6, with no clear D. Trimming left V 3 bases short and J 0 bases short, with 3 bases between. Looked up from germline, CDR1 is MDHEN and CDR2 is SYDVKM. The CDR3 has 14 residues.

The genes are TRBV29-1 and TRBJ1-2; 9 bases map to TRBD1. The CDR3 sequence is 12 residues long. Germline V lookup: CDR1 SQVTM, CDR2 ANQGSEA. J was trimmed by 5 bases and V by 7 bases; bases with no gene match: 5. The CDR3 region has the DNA TGCAGCGCCGGGGGGACAGGGTATGGCTACACCTTC. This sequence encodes CSAGGTGYGYTF.

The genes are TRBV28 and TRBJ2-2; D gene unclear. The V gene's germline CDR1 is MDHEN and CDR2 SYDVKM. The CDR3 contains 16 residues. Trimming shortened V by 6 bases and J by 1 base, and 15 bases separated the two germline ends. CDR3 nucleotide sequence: TGTGCCAGCAGCCCTGGGGTGGCAGGGAACACCGGGGAGCTGTTTTTT. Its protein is CASSPGVAGNTGELFF.

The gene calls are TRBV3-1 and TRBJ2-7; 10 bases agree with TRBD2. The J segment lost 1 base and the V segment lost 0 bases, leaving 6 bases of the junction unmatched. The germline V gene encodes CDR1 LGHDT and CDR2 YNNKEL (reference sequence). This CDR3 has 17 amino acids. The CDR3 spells CASSQDLIAGGSYEQYF. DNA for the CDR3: TGTGCCAGCAGCCAAGATCTTATAGCGGGGGGATCCTACGAGCAGTACTTC.

CDR3 sequence: CASSVEVMGSAYGYTF. For the CDR3, the DNA is TGTGCCAGCAGCGTAGAGGTAATGGGGTCGGCTTATGGCTACACCTTC. The chain carries TRBV9 and TRBJ1-2; D is unresolved. This CDR3 comprises 16 residues. The V gene's germline CDR1 is SGDLS and CDR2 YYNGEE. Trimming took off 0 bases at V and 5 bases at J, with 17 bases between the two ends.

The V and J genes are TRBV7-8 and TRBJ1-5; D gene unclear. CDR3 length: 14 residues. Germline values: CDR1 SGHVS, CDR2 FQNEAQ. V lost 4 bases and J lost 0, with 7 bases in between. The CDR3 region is CASSSLGSNQPQHF. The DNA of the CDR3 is TGTGCCAGCAGCTCCCTTGGTAGCAATCAGCCCCAGCATTTT.

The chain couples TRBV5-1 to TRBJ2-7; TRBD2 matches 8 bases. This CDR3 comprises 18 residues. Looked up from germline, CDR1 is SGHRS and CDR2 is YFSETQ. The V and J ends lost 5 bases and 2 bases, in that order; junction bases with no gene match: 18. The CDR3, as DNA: TGCGCCAGCAGACAGACCCAGCGGGGGCCGAAAGAAGCCTACGAGCAGTACTTC. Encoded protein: CASRQTQRGPKEAYEQYF.

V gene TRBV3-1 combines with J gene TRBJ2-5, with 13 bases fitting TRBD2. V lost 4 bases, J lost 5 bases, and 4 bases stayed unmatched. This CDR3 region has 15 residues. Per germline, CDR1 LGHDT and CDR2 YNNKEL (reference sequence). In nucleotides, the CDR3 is TGTGCCAGCAGCCTCGGACTAGCGGGGGTGGAGACCCAGTACTTC. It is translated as CASSLGLAGVETQYF.

This CDR3 reads CASSKRGTKGSTDTQYF. The CDR3, as DNA: TGTGCCAGCAGCAAAAGGGGGACAAAAGGGAGTACAGATACGCAGTATTTT. The chain recombines TRBV21-1 with TRBJ2-3; TRBD1 was called by the table and not checked on the DNA. TRBV21-1 is a known pseudogene. The CDR3 extends over 17 amino acids.

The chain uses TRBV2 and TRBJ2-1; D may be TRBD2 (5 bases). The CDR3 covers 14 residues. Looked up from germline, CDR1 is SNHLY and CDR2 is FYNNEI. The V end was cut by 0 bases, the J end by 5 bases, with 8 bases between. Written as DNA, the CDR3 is TGTGCCAGCAGTGAAGCGTGGCGGGACAATGAGCAGTTCTTC. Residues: CASSEAWRDNEQFF.

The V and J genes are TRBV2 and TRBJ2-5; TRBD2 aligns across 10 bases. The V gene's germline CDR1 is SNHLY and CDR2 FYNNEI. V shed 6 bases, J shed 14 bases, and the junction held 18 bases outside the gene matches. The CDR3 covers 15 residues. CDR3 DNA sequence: TGTGCCAGCAGAACAGAATCCGGGACTAGCGTGAGGCTTTACTTC. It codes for CASRTESGTSVRLYF.

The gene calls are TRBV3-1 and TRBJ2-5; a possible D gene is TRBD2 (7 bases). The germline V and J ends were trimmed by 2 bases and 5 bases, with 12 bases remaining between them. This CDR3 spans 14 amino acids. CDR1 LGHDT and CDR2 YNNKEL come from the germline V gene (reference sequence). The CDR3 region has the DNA TGTGCCAGCAGCCAAATCGGGGGGCCCGAGACCCAGTACTTC. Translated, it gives CASSQIGGPETQYF.

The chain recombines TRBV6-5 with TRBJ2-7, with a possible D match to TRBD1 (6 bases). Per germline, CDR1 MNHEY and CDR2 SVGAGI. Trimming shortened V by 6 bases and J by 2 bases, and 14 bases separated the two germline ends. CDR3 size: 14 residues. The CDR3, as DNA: TGTGCCAGCAGCTACCGACAGGACACCTACGAGCAGTACTTC. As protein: CASSYRQDTYEQYF.

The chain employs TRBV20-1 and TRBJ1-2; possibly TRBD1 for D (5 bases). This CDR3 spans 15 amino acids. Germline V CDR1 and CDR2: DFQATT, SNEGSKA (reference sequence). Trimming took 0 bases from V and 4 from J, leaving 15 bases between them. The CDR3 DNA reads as TGCAGTGCTAGAGAAGGAACAGGCCATTTCTATGGCTACACCTTC. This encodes CSAREGTGHFYGYTF.

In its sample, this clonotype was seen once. CDR3 residues: CAISEEGGQYYGYTF. The CDR3 nucleotides are TGTGCCATCAGTGAGGAGGGGGGACAGTACTATGGCTACACCTTC. The V gene is TRBV10-3, the J gene TRBJ1-2; the match to TRBD1 covers 7 bases. This CDR3 comprises 15 residues. CDR1 and CDR2 (germline): ENHRY, SYGVKD. The ends lost 2 bases at V and 3 bases at J; junction bases unmatched: 6.

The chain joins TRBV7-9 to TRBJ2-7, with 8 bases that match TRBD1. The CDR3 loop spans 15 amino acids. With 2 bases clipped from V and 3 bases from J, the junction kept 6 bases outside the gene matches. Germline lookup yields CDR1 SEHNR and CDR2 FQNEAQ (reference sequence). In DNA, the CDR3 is TGTGCCAGCAGCTTAAAAGGGACAGGATTCTACGAGCAGTACTTC. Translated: CASSLKGTGFYEQYF.

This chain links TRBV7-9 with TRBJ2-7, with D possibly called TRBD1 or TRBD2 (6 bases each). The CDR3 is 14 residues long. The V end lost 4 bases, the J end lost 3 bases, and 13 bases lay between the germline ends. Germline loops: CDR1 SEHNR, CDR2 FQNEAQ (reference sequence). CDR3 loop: CASSWAEGGYEQYF. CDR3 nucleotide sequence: TGTGCCAGCAGCTGGGCCGAGGGGGGCTACGAGCAGTACTTC. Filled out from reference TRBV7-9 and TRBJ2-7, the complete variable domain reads DTGVSQNPRHKITKRGQNVTFRCDPISEHNRLYWYRQTLGQGPEFLTYFQNEAQLEKSRLLSDRFSAERPKGSFSTLEIQRTEQGDSAMYLCASSWAEGGYEQYFGPGTRLTVT.

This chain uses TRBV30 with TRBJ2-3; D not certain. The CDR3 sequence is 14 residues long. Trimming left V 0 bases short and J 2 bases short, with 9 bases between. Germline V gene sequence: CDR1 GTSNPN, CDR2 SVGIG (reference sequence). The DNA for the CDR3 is TGTGCCTGGAGTGTTGGCGGTTACACAGATACGCAGTATTTT. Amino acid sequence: CAWSVGGYTDTQYF.

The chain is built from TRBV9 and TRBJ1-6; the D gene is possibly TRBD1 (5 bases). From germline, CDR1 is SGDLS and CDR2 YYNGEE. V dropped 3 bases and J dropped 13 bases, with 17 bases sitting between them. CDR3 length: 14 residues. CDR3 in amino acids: CASSGGKAGLPLHF. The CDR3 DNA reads TGTGCCAGCAGCGGGGGCAAGGCCGGACTCCCCCTCCACTTT.

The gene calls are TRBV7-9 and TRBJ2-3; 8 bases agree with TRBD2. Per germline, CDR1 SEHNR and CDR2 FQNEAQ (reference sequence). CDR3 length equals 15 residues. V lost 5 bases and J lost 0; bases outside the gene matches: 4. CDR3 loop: CASSTGTSSTDTQYF. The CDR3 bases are TGTGCCAGCAGCACCGGGACTAGTAGCACAGATACGCAGTATTTT.

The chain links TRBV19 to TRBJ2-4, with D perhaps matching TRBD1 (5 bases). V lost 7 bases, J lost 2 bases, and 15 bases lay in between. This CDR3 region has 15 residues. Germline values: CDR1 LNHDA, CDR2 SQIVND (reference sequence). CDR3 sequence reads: CASTAGFRSKNIQYF. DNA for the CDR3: TGTGCCAGTACCGCAGGGTTTAGATCCAAAAACATTCAGTACTTC. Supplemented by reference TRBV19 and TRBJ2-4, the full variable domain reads DGGITQSPKYLFRKEGQNVTLSCEQNLNHDAMYWYRQDPGQGLRLIYYSQIVNDFQKGDIAEGYSVSREKKESFPLTVTSAQKNPTAFYLCASTAGFRSKNIQYFGAGTRLSVL.

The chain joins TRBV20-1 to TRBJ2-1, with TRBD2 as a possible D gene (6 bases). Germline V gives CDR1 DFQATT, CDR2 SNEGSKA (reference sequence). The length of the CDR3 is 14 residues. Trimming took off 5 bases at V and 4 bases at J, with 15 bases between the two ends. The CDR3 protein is CSAPFGSNYNEQFF. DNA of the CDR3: TGCAGTGCTCCCTTCGGGAGTAATTACAATGAGCAGTTCTTC.

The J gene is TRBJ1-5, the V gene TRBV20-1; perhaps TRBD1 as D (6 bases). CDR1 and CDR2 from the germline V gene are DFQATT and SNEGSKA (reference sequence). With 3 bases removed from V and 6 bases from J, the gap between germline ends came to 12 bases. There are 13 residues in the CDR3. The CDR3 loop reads CSASPGGAQPQHF. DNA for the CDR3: TGCAGTGCTAGCCCGGGGGGGGCTCAGCCCCAGCATTTT.